This T cell receptor beta chain was found in a study of cytomegalovirus exposure and HLA in healthy donors. Germline CDR1 reads KGHSH; CDR2 reads LQKENI. The CDR3 is 16 amino acids. With 0 bases clipped from V and 4 bases from J, the junction kept 5 bases outside the gene matches. The PCR used 60 Vbeta and 13 Jbeta primers. This table comes from immunoSEQ multiplex PCR, and its TCRdb copy is limited to in-frame clones, with some not included. The sample shows about 150,000 clones, roughly 75% of them seen only once. As to this clone: What it binds is not known.

Points from the study as a whole: Follow-up analysis later connected one missense variant in DCLRE1C with trimming of TCR beta V- and J-genes. In a later analysis, CMV-associated beta chains were mostly HLA-associated, it appeared.

This sequence joins TRBV18 and TRBJ2-2; 7 bases line up with TRBD2. The sequenced sample consisted of PBMCs. The sequence came from a young man in good health and CMV-seronegative. The CDR3 sequence is CASSPPTGGATGELFF. CDR3 nucleotides: TGTGCCAGCTCACCACCTACGGGGGGAGCCACCGGGGAGCTGTTTTTT. Complete variable domain (other parts from reference TRBV18 and TRBJ2-2): NAGVMQNPRHLVRRRGQEARLRCSPMKGHSHVYWYRQLPEEGLKFMVYLQKENIIDESGMPKERFSAEFPKEGPSILRIQQVVRGDSAAYFCASSPPTGGATGELFFGEGSRLTVL.